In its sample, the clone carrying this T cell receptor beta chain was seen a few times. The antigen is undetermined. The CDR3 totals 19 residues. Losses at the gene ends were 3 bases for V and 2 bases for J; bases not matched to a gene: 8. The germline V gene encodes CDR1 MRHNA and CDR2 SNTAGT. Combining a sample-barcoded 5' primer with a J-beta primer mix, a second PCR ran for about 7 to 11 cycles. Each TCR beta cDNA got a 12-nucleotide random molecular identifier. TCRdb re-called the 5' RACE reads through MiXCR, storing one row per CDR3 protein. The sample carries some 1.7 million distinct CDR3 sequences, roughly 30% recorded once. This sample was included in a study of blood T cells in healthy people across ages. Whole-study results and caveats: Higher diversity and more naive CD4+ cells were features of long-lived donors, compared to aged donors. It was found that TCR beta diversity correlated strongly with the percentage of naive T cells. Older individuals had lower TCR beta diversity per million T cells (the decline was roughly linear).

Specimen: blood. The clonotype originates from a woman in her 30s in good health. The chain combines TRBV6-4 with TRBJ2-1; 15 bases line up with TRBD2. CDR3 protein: CASSEGLAGGGSAYNEQFF. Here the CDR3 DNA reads TGTGCCAGCAGTGAGGGACTAGCGGGAGGAGGTAGCGCCTACAATGAGCAGTTCTTC.